The 8 T cell receptor beta chains in this list originate from one sample, sequenced in a study of blood T cells in healthy people across ages. The authors ran a second PCR of about 6 to 11 cycles using a sample-barcoded 5' primer and a J-beta primer mix. TCRdb re-analysed the 5' RACE reads in MiXCR, keeping a single row per CDR3 protein. The profile shows about 2 million distinct CDR3 sequences, around 48% of them singletons. The source material was blood. Receptor source: a middle-aged woman in good health.

Comments on this clonotype: At one of its ends the junction is not consistent with the germline gene, which may arise from a read error. V gene TRBV4-1 combines with J gene TRBJ2-5; D is undetermined. CDR1 and CDR2 from the germline V gene are MGHRA and YSYEKL. The CDR3 runs 13 residues. The CDR3 spells CASSQVSVETQYF. The CDR3 coding sequence is TGTGCCAGCAGCCAAGTGAGCGTGGAGACCCAGTACTTC.

The chain couples TRBV27 to TRBJ2-5; possibly TRBD2 for D (7 bases). V shed 6 bases and J shed 3 bases, with 14 bases lying between them. There are 14 residues in the CDR3. Germline V gene sequence: CDR1 MNHEY, CDR2 SMNVEV (reference sequence). The DNA for the CDR3 is TGTGCCAGCAGACTAGCGAGGGGGAAAGAGACCCAGTACTTC. Translated: CASRLARGKETQYF.

The chain links TRBV27 to TRBJ1-4, with 7 bases lining up with TRBD1. Looked up from germline, CDR1 is MNHEY and CDR2 is SMNVEV (reference sequence). The V and J ends lost 2 bases and 7 bases, in that order; junction bases with no gene match: 4. CDR3 size: 14 residues. DNA for the CDR3: TGTGCCAGCAGTTTAGTCAGGGGGAGTGAAAAACTGTTTTTT. Translation: CASSLVRGSEKLFF.

This clonotype was seen a single time. The chain employs TRBV5-1 and TRBJ2-5; TRBD2 matches at 8 bases. In germline, CDR1 is SGHRS, CDR2 YFSETQ. CDR3 length: 17 residues. J gave up 11 bases and V 0 bases, and 18 bases lay outside the gene matches. CDR3 in DNA: TGCGCCAGCAGCTTGGGGTTGGCGGGGGGACCCTGGGATGAGCAGTACTTC. Amino acid sequence: CASSLGLAGGPWDEQYF. The whole variable domain, filled in from reference TRBV5-1 and TRBJ2-5, reads KAGVTQTPRYLIKTRGQQVTLSCSPISGHRSVSWYQQTPGQGLQFLFEYFSETQRNKGNFPGRFSGRQFSNSRSEMNVSTLELGDSALYLCASSLGLAGGPWDEQYFGPGTRLLVL.

The rearrangement joins TRBV10-3 to TRBJ2-3; the D call may be TRBD1 or TRBD2 (6 bases each). Trimming removed 10 bases from V and 2 bases from J, with 13 bases in between. Germline CDR1 and CDR2: ENHRY and SYGVKD. CDR3 size: 13 residues. The CDR3 coding sequence is TGTGCCAGCGCGGGACAACCCACAGATACGCAGTATTTT. This sequence encodes CASAGQPTDTQYF.

The chain carries TRBV7-8 and TRBJ2-4; weak D call: TRBD2 (5 bases). The J call is in doubt because the DNA end fits TRBJ2-7 better. The CDR3 has 15 residues. CDR1 is SGHVS and CDR2 is FQNEAQ in the germline V gene. The CDR3 sequence is CASSFLGEPLYEQYF. The CDR3 bases are TGTGCCAGCAGCTTCTTGGGAGAGCCCCTTTACGAGCAGTACTTC.

The chain is built from TRBV6-6 and TRBJ1-2; 7 nucleotides line up with TRBD1. The V gene's germline CDR1 is MNHNY and CDR2 SVGAGI (reference sequence). V dropped 5 bases and J dropped 1; count of bases not matched to a gene: 10. This CDR3 has 16 residues. CDR3 sequence: CASSRRQGPVNYGYTF. The CDR3 region has the DNA TGTGCCAGCAGTCGTAGACAGGGTCCAGTTAACTATGGCTACACCTTC.

The sample holds a few counts of this clonotype. The J gene is TRBJ2-7, the V gene TRBV28, with D possibly TRBD1 on 6 matching bases. This CDR3 has 14 amino acids. CDR1 and CDR2 (germline): MDHEN, SYDVKM. Trimming took off 6 bases at V and 2 bases at J, with 14 bases between the two ends. The CDR3 loop reads CASRLIGGTYEQYF. CDR3 DNA sequence: TGTGCCAGCAGGCTTATAGGGGGAACCTACGAGCAGTACTTC.